Shown below are 11 T cell receptor beta chains from a single sample sequenced in a study of cytomegalovirus exposure and HLA in healthy donors. Vbeta (60) and Jbeta (13) primers were used in the PCR. The data were produced by immunoSEQ multiplex PCR, yet TCRdb's version contains in-frame clones alone and is incomplete. The data hold about 150,000 clones, with 65% to 85% observed a single time. The sequencing sample was made of PBMCs. Receptor source: a woman between 40 and 55 years old in good health and CMV-seropositive.

The rearrangement joins TRBV5-1 to TRBJ2-2, with 8 bases aligning to TRBD1. Trimming removed 1 base from V and 4 bases from J; junction bases left unmatched: 3. The CDR3 is 15 residues long. Germline lookup yields CDR1 SGHRS and CDR2 YFSETQ. CDR3 residues: CASSLSGGPTGELFF. The CDR3 DNA is TGCGCCAGCAGCTTGTCAGGGGGCCCCACCGGGGAGCTGTTTTTT.

This clone was counted once. The rearrangement joins TRBV28 to TRBJ2-7; a possible D gene is TRBD2 (5 bases). CDR3 length equals 15 residues. V lost 2 bases to trimming and J lost 2 bases, with 13 bases between them. Germline V lookup: CDR1 MDHEN, CDR2 SYDVKM. The chain's CDR3 is CASSLGGVGTYEQYF. CDR3 sequence (DNA): TGTGCCAGCAGTTTAGGAGGAGTGGGGACCTACGAGCAGTACTTC. The full variable domain, rest sourced from reference TRBV28 and TRBJ2-7, is DVKVTQSSRYLVKRTGEKVFLECVQDMDHENMFWYRQDPGLGLRLIYFSYDVKMKEKGDIPEGYSVSREKKERFSLILESASTNQTSMYLCASSLGGVGTYEQYFGPGTRLTVT.

This clone was seen once. The gene calls are TRBV15 and TRBJ2-1, with 10 positions matching TRBD1. Germline V gene lookup returns CDR1 LNHNV and CDR2 YYDKDF (reference sequence). The trim removed 6 bases at V and 4 bases at J, leaving 0 bases unmatched. This CDR3 contains 13 residues. The CDR3 region has the DNA TGTGCCACCAGGGACAGGGGGTACAATGAGCAGTTCTTC. Amino acid sequence: CATRDRGYNEQFF.

The CDR3 loop reads CASSLTGLAGGSGNEQFF. The DNA of the CDR3 is TGTGCCAGCAGCTTAACAGGACTAGCGGGAGGGTCGGGGAATGAGCAGTTCTTC. V gene TRBV7-9 combines with J gene TRBJ2-1; TRBD2 aligns across 15 bases. CDR3 size: 18 residues. V shed 2 bases, J shed 7 bases, and the junction held 9 bases outside the gene matches. Germline loops: CDR1 SEHNR, CDR2 FQNEAQ (reference sequence).

This sequence joins TRBV27 and TRBJ1-1; TRBD1 might be the D (5 bases). CDR3 length equals 14 residues. Germline CDR1 and CDR2: MNHEY and SMNVEV (reference sequence). Deletions cut 6 bases from V and 1 base from J, with 12 bases between. The CDR3 DNA is TGTGCCAGCAGACCCGGGGGTAAGAACACTGAAGCTTTCTTT. Its translation: CASRPGGKNTEAFF.

For this clone: Within the sample, other DNA sequences also encode this same CDR3. J is TRBJ2-7 and V is TRBV19, with 7 nucleotides matching TRBD1. The CDR3 runs 12 residues. The germline gives CDR1 LNHDA, CDR2 SQIVND (reference sequence). After removal of 4 bases from V and 3 bases from J, the junction contained 0 bases not matched to a gene. CDR3 sequence reads: CASSTGGYEQYF. DNA for the CDR3: TGTGCCAGTAGTACAGGGGGCTACGAGCAGTACTTC.

The chain is built from TRBV30 and TRBJ2-3; 10 positions agree with TRBD2. The V and J ends lost 1 base and 1 base, in that order; junction bases with no gene match: 8. CDR1 and CDR2 (germline): GTSNPN, SVGIG (reference sequence). The CDR3 sequence is 17 residues long. CDR3 sequence reads: CAWSASWLAGGTDTQYF. The CDR3, as DNA: TGTGCCTGGAGTGCTTCTTGGCTAGCGGGGGGCACAGATACGCAGTATTTT.

J is TRBJ2-3 and V is TRBV2; 9 nucleotides line up with TRBD2. The CDR3 is 16 residues long. Germline CDR1 SNHLY, CDR2 FYNNEI. The V gene end was trimmed by 3 bases and the J gene end by 5 bases; junction bases not matched to a gene: 9. DNA for the CDR3: TGTGCCAGCAGTGACACTATGGCGGGAGGGCAAGATACGCAGTATTTT. Translation: CASSDTMAGGQDTQYF.

The CDR3 is CASSLSLAGERWLETQYF. CDR3 nucleotides: TGTGCCAGCAGCTTAAGCTTAGCGGGAGAAAGGTGGCTCGAGACCCAGTACTTC. The chain employs TRBV7-8 and TRBJ2-5; 9 nucleotides line up with TRBD2. CDR1 and CDR2 from the germline V gene are SGHVS and FQNEAQ. With V trimmed by 2 bases and J by 5 bases, 15 bases remained unmatched. CDR3 length equals 18 residues.

V usage is TRBV5-1 and J usage is TRBJ2-3; a weak D match, TRBD1 (5 bases). The CDR3 has 14 residues. Germline CDR1 reads SGHRS; CDR2 reads YFSETQ. Trimming pared 5 bases from V and 1 base from J, leaving 11 bases between. Here the CDR3 reads CASRGQLGTDTQYF. DNA for the CDR3: TGCGCCAGCAGGGGGCAACTCGGCACAGATACGCAGTATTTT.

This clone was counted once. The CDR3 sequence is CASGGGYNSPLHF. As DNA, the CDR3 is TGTGCCAGTGGCGGGGGGTATAATTCACCCCTCCACTTT. The rearrangement joins TRBV27 to TRBJ1-6, with D perhaps matching TRBD1 (5 bases). Germline CDR1 is MNHEY and CDR2 is SMNVEV (reference sequence). Trimming left V 9 bases short and J 4 bases short, with 10 bases between. The length of the CDR3 is 13 residues.